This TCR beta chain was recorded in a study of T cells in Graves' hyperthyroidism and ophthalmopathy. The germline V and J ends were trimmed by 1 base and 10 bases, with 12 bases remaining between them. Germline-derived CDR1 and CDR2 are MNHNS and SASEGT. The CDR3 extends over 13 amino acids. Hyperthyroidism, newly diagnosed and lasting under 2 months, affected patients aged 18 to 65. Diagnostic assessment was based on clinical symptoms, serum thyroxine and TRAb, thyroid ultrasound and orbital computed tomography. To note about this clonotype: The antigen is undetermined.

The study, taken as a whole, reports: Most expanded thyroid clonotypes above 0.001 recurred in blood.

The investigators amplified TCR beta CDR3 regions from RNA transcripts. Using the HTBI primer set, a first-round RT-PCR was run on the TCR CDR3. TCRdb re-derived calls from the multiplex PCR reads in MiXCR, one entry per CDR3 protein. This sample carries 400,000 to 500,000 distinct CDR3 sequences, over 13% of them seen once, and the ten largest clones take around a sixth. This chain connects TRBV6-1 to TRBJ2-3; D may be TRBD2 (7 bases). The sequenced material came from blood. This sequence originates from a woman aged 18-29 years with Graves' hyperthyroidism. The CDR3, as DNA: TGTGCCAGCAGTGAAGAAGGGGGGGGGGCGCAGTATTTT. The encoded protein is CASSEEGGGAQYF.